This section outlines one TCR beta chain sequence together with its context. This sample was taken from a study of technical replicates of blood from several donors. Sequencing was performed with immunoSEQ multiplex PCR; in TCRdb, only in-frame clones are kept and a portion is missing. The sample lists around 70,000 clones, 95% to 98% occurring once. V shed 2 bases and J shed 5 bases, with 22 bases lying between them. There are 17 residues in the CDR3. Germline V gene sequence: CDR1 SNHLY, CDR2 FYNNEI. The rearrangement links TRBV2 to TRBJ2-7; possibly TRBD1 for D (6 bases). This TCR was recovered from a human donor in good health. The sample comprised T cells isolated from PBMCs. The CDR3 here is CASSELSPGQYFHEQYF. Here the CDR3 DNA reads TGTGCCAGCAGTGAACTCTCCCCTGGACAGTATTTCCACGAGCAGTACTTC. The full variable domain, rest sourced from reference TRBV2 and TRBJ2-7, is EPEVTQTPSHQVTQMGQEVILRCVPISNHLYFYWYRQILGQKVEFLVSFYNNEISEKSEIFDDQFSVERPDGSNFTLKIRSTKLEDSAMYFCASSELSPGQYFHEQYFGPGTRLTVT.